This entry lists 8 T cell receptor beta chains sequenced from one sample in a study of Graves' ophthalmopathy and Graves' hyperthyroidism. TCR beta CDR3 amplification used RNA transcripts. The first-round RT-PCR employed HTBI primers together with the Qiagen OneStep RT-PCR kit. A multiplex PCR was then performed as the second round. TCRdb called the multiplex PCR reads again in MiXCR, with one record for every CDR3 protein. Of 200,000 to 250,000 distinct CDR3 sequences listed, under 25% are singletons. Sequencing input: peripheral blood. These receptors all come from a woman in her forties or fifties with Graves' ophthalmopathy.

This clonotype showed up just a few times. This may come from a read error, since a much larger clone is one base off. This chain connects TRBV6-2 or TRBV6-3 to TRBJ1-1; 9 nucleotides align to TRBD1. The CDR3 is 17 amino acids. In germline, CDR1 is MNHEY, CDR2 SVGEGT. The CDR3 DNA reads TGTGCCAGCACTCCCGGGACAGGGCCTAGGAGGAAGACTGAAGCTCTCTTT. It specifies CASTPGTGPRRKTEALF.

This clonotype was counted ten times or more. DNA of the CDR3: TGTGCCAGCAGTTTCTCGACTAGGGGGCGGGAGACCCAGTACTTC. This codes for CASSFSTRGRETQYF. The V call is TRBV12-3 or TRBV12-4, the J call TRBJ2-5, with a weak D call TRBD1 (7 bases). The CDR3 contains 15 residues. V was clipped by 3 bases and J by 5 bases, with 16 bases between them.

This clonotype was seen ten or more times. V gene TRBV29-1 combines with J gene TRBJ1-2; D not resolved. The CDR3 consists of 13 residues. The V gene's germline CDR1 is SQVTM and CDR2 ANQGSEA. Between the trimmed V and J ends, which lost 0 bases and 1 base, there was a span of 6 bases. The CDR3 nucleotides are TGCAGCGTTGAAGACCGGAATAACTATGGCTACACCTTC. Its protein is CSVEDRNNYGYTF.

This clonotype was counted many times. V and J are TRBV12-5 and TRBJ2-5; D not certain. V gave up 3 bases and J gave up 4 bases, with 3 bases separating them. In germline, CDR1 is LGHNT, CDR2 FRNRAP. The CDR3 loop spans 11 amino acids. CDR3 nucleotide sequence: TGTGCTAGTGGTTTTTTAGAGACCCAGTACTTC. This encodes CASGFLETQYF.

This clonotype was observed at least ten times. This rearrangement joins TRBV5-1 to TRBJ2-7; TRBD1 aligns across 9 bases. The length of the CDR3 is 15 residues. The V and J ends lost 2 bases and 8 bases, in that order; junction bases with no gene match: 11. CDR1 is SGHRS, CDR2 YFSETQ, per germline. CDR3 coding DNA: TGCGCCAGCAGCTTAGGAACCGGGACAGGGAGGCAGCAGTACTTC. Translated, it gives CASSLGTGTGRQQYF.

Only a few counts were recorded for this clonotype. Possible read error: a much larger clone is one base away. The rearrangement links TRBV30 to TRBJ1-6; D is unclear. The CDR3 spans 11 residues. Germline V gene data show CDR1 as GTSNPN and CDR2 as SVGIG (reference sequence). The CDR3 DNA sequence: TGTGCCTGGAGTCATATGGGATCGAAGGGCTTT. Residues: CAWSHMGSKGF.

The sample holds many counts of this clonotype. The gene calls are TRBV11-3 and TRBJ2-7; 9 bases fit TRBD1. Trimming cost V 1 base and J 3 bases; bases outside gene matches: 4. The germline V gene encodes CDR1 SGHNT and CDR2 YENEEA. The CDR3 has 15 residues. DNA for the CDR3: TGTGCCAGCAGCTTAGGGGACAGGGATCGCTACGAGCAGTACTTC. The encoded protein is CASSLGDRDRYEQYF.

This clonotype has at least ten counts. The chain is built from TRBV2 and TRBJ1-5; a weak D match, TRBD1 (5 bases). The CDR3 is 15 amino acids. V was pared by 7 bases and J by 7 bases, with 20 bases between. Germline CDR1 SNHLY, CDR2 FYNNEI. The CDR3 DNA is TGTGCCAGCAAAGAGCCGGCAGGGCACTTCCAGCCCCAGCATTTT. Translation gives CASKEPAGHFQPQHF.